The 6 T cell receptor beta chains listed next were all sequenced from one sample in a study of memory CD4+ T cells and cytomegalovirus serostatus. Single viable CD3+CD4+CD8-CD45RO+ cells were sorted as the memory CD4+ T cells. Assay: immunoSEQ multiplex PCR; the TCRdb copy retains only in-frame clones and omits some. This table holds approximately 44,000 clones, approximately 82% found once. Sequencing was performed on memory CD4+ T cells from blood. The receptor source for this set is an adult in good health and CMV-seronegative.

This CDR3 is CAISESRGGPEEQFF. In DNA, the CDR3 is TGTGCCATCAGTGAGTCGAGGGGGGGGCCCGAAGAGCAGTTCTTC. The V call is TRBV10-3, the J call TRBJ2-1; D perhaps matches TRBD2 (7 bases). This CDR3 comprises 15 residues. Germline CDR1 reads ENHRY; CDR2 reads SYGVKD. Trimming took 0 bases from V and 10 from J, leaving 16 bases between them.

V is TRBV5-4 and J is TRBJ2-1; 12 bases align to TRBD2. The CDR3 loop spans 16 amino acids. CDR1 is SGHNT, CDR2 YYREEE, per germline (reference sequence). V was clipped by 5 bases and J by 2 bases; unmatched bases: 5. The CDR3, as DNA: TGTGCCAGCAGTCATACTAGCGGGGGGACCTACAATGAGCAGTTCTTC. This encodes CASSHTSGGTYNEQFF. Supplemented by reference TRBV5-4 and TRBJ2-1, the full variable domain reads ETGVTQSPTHLIKTRGQQVTLRCSSQSGHNTVSWYQQALGQGPQFIFQYYREEENGRGNFPPRFSGLQFPNYSSELNVNALELDDSALYLCASSHTSGGTYNEQFFGPGTRLTVL.

The rearrangement uses TRBV5-1 and TRBJ1-1; D is uncertain. The CDR3 runs 14 residues. From germline, CDR1 is SGHRS and CDR2 YFSETQ. V dropped 3 bases and J dropped 1 base, with 10 bases sitting between them. The CDR3 sequence: CASSSDVKNTEAFF. CDR3 bases: TGCGCCAGCAGCTCGGACGTTAAGAACACTGAAGCTTTCTTT.

This clone was recorded once. J is TRBJ2-3 and V is TRBV9, with TRBD1 as a possible D gene (6 bases). Germline V gene sequence: CDR1 SGDLS, CDR2 YYNGEE. The CDR3 runs 14 residues. The ends were cut back, 6 bases at V and 3 bases at J, with 14 bases in the middle. The CDR3 DNA sequence: TGTGCCAGCAACCCACTGCAGGGGACAGATACGCAGTATTTT. Its translation is CASNPLQGTDTQYF. The full variable domain, with the rest looked up from reference TRBV9 and TRBJ2-3, is DSGVTQTPKHLITATGQRVTLRCSPRSGDLSVYWYQQSLDQGLQFLIQYYNGEERAKGNILERFSAQQFPDLHSELNLSSLELGDSALYFCASNPLQGTDTQYFGPGTRLTVL.

This sequence joins TRBV10-2 and TRBJ1-2; D remains ambiguous. With 7 bases removed from V and 1 base from J, the gap between germline ends came to 16 bases. CDR1 is WSHSY and CDR2 is SAAADI in the germline V gene. This CDR3 has 15 residues. The CDR3 protein is CASKNPGRSNYGYTF. The DNA of the CDR3 is TGCGCCAGCAAAAATCCGGGCAGAAGTAACTATGGCTACACCTTC.

The rearrangement uses TRBV6-1 and TRBJ2-1; D not resolved. The germline gives CDR1 MNHNS, CDR2 SASEGT. This CDR3 spans 12 amino acids. Trimming took 5 bases from V and 10 from J, leaving 12 bases between them. CDR3 residues: CASSLWGGEQFF. The CDR3 nucleotides are TGTGCCAGCAGTCTATGGGGTGGGGAGCAGTTCTTC.